The 7 T cell receptor beta chains given below trace back to one sample, sequenced in a study of blood T cell repertoires in COVID-19. Libraries were prepared by immunoSEQ multiplex PCR; TCRdb keeps only in-frame clonotypes and omits some of them. This sample has around 60,000 clones, with around 77% found just once. Material for sequencing was peripheral blood. These receptors all stem from a woman in her 70s with COVID-19, enrolled during active disease.

This clone was detected only once. This chain connects TRBV2 to TRBJ1-1; D gene uncertain. The CDR3 covers 13 residues. V gave up 8 bases and J gave up 0 bases, with 10 bases separating them. Germline CDR1 SNHLY, CDR2 FYNNEI. The CDR3 spells CASEGPMNTEAFF. The CDR3 DNA reads TGTGCCAGCGAGGGTCCCATGAACACTGAAGCTTTCTTT.

The V call is TRBV6-6, the J call TRBJ2-7, with 14 bases identical to TRBD2. The CDR3 is 15 amino acids. Germline loops: CDR1 MNHNY, CDR2 SVGAGI (reference sequence). V lost 2 bases, J lost 4 bases, and 1 base stayed unmatched. The CDR3 DNA reads TGTGCCAGCAGTTACGGGACTAGCGGGAGTTACGAGCAGTACGTC. Protein: CASSYGTSGSYEQYV.

This chain links TRBV6-5 with TRBJ1-2, with TRBD1 matching over 8 bases. Trimming cost V 2 bases and J 4 bases; bases outside gene matches: 3. Germline loops: CDR1 MNHEY, CDR2 SVGAGI. The CDR3 has 14 amino acids. The CDR3 reads CASSYQGAGYGYTF. CDR3 nucleotide sequence: TGTGCCAGCAGTTACCAGGGGGCCGGCTATGGCTACACCTTC.

This chain joins TRBV19 and TRBJ2-5, with TRBD2 identical over 10 bases. The CDR3 consists of 16 residues. V trimming: 5 bases; J trimming: 2 bases; junction bases outside the gene matches: 8. Germline V gene data show CDR1 as LNHDA and CDR2 as SQIVND (reference sequence). The CDR3 sequence is CASSVTGTSVQETQYF. The CDR3, as DNA: TGTGCCAGTAGTGTCACCGGGACTAGCGTTCAAGAGACCCAGTACTTC.

This chain uses TRBV9 with TRBJ2-1, with TRBD1 matching over 7 bases. The V and J ends lost 3 bases and 4 bases, in that order; junction bases with no gene match: 4. The CDR3 totals 14 residues. Germline lookup yields CDR1 SGDLS and CDR2 YYNGEE. CDR3 protein: CASSALGQYNEQFF. CDR3 coding DNA: TGTGCCAGCAGCGCCTTGGGACAGTACAATGAGCAGTTCTTC.

The J gene is TRBJ2-2, the V gene TRBV11-2; 7 bases match TRBD2. This CDR3 spans 18 amino acids. V lost 5 bases and J lost 3; bases outside the gene matches: 15. Germline loops: CDR1 SGHAT, CDR2 FQNNGV. This CDR3 reads CASSIPRMEAGYTGELFF. For the CDR3, the DNA is TGTGCCAGCAGCATCCCCCGGATGGAAGCGGGGTACACCGGGGAGCTGTTTTTT.

The chain has TRBV5-1 and TRBJ1-4; D remains unclear. Trimming took off 2 bases at V and 5 bases at J, with 10 bases between the two ends. Per germline, CDR1 SGHRS and CDR2 YFSETQ. The CDR3 is 14 amino acids. The CDR3 DNA is TGCGCCAGCAGCTTCTTCGGGTCGAATGAAAAACTGTTTTTT. Amino acids: CASSFFGSNEKLFF.